This T cell receptor (beta chain) was captured by sequencing in a study of blood T cell repertoires in COVID-19 (dated by TCRdb to the early 2020s). About the investigation overall: Collaborator samples came from the United States, Italy and Spain and covered acute and convalescent phases of COVID-19. Sample metadata almost always included a de-identified subject ID, COVID-19 status, age in years and sex. The repertoires were made available in a free public database intended to serve as a resource for research on the immune response to SARS-CoV-2. The samples were drawn from the first 160 participants of the ongoing ImmuneRACE study and from under 1,500 subjects provided by 6 global collaborators. The material from the prospective study consisted of cDNA or gDNA derived from T cells, B-cell-depleted T cells, or PBMCs. The dataset comprised deeply sampled blood TCRbeta repertoires from subjects exposed to, actively infected with, or recovered from COVID-19. Where HLA class I and class II types were available, the types were taken from metadata supplied by the sample provider, not from assay-based typing.

As to this clone: Its antigen specificity is not known. No clone much larger than this one lies a single base away; base qualities are absent.

Participants in the prospective study were enrolled through a virtual design, were aged roughly 18 to 100 years, and lived in approximately 25 United States geographic areas. In the prospective study, cohorts were assigned on the basis of participant-reported clinical history obtained from a screening survey and a study questionnaire. ImmuneRACE Cohort 3 recovered participants were defined by two consecutive negative NP/OP PCR tests, healthcare professional clearance, or symptom resolution. Each participant in the prospective study had whole blood, serum and a nasopharyngeal or oropharyngeal swab collected by mobile phlebotomists. Participants in the prospective study had the option to provide additional blood draws and questionnaires over a roughly 2-month period. Blood samples from the prospective study were shipped frozen or at room temperature prior to DNA extraction. Broader findings and caveats from the paper: Clinical and demographic metadata were provided uncurated, with the amount varying by source and participant.

Including cysteine and phenylalanine, the CDR3 has 16 amino acids. The DNA shown is the 48-base CDR3, in frame from base 1. At the junction V is shortened by 5 bases and J by 1 base; bases outside the gene matches: 7. The germline V gene provides CDR1 MDHEN and CDR2 SYDVKM. The immunoSEQ Assay, a bias-controlled multiplex PCR, was used to amplify TCRbeta CDR3 regions from genomic DNA. The published analysis was carried out like this. Nucleated cell counts per sample were estimated from amplification of reference gene primers within the assay. To quantify the absolute abundance of each unique TCRbeta CDR3 rearrangement, sequence reads were collapsed and filtered. For each sample, productive Simpson clonality was calculated by taking the square root of Simpson's diversity index across productive rearrangements. In TCRdb, the immuneACCESS table is reduced to in-frame sequences with V and J assigned. These tables do not hold every clone; where another copy was compared, an unresolved V gene accounts for under half, and the others remain unexplained. The V and J calls and the clone size are those of that table, but D and trimming were determined from the DNA. The sample table holds roughly 180,000 clones, of which about 82% were seen once. About 8.6% of the sample comes from the top ten.

This clonotype was obtained from a woman aged 25 to 39 who had recovered from COVID-19. The sequenced sample consisted of PBMCs or T cells enriched from blood (not recorded which). In this chain, TRBV28 is recombined with TRBJ2-7, with 11 bases in between that match TRBD2. The CDR3 region has the sequence CASSLSGTSGSYEQYF. The nucleotides read TGTGCCAGCAGTCTCTCTGGGACTAGCGGTTCCTACGAGCAGTACTTC.